This TCR beta chain was documented in a study of human T cells and chemical hapten exposure. Study-wide findings and caveats: Those TCRs sitting above 1 in 1000 frequency stayed the same with DPC sensitization. Healthy people's immune response may differ from that of the donors, who had alopecia. Expanded TCRs grouped into significantly more large CDR3 similarity clusters than controls produced.

The time point denotes: pre-sensitization, week 0. Treatment noted: therapeutic diphenylcyclopropenone sensitization with weekly scalp DPC. Of note for this clonotype: Its specificity is unknown.

During construction of the library, unique molecular identifiers were attached to individual cDNA molecules for quantitative, reproducible TCR counting. TCRdb itself ran the RACE reads through MiXCR, one entry per CDR3 protein. The sample has some 300,000 distinct CDR3 sequences; roughly 6% are singletons. The sequence was collected from a young woman with alopecia areata. Some clones in this sample may be carry-over from other donors' samples. The material was whole blood, obtained in connection with sensitization to the hapten diphenylcyclopropenone (DPC).

Written as DNA, the CDR3 is TGTGCCAGCAGCCAGCGACGGGGGGCTGCAGGAGAGACCCAGTACTTC. This codes for CASSQRRGAAGETQYF. The genes are TRBV4-2 and TRBJ2-5; D is possibly TRBD2 (7 bases). The CDR3 is 16 amino acids. Trimming stripped 3 bases from V and 4 bases from J, with 18 bases between. Looked up from germline, CDR1 is LGHNA and CDR2 is YNFKEQ.